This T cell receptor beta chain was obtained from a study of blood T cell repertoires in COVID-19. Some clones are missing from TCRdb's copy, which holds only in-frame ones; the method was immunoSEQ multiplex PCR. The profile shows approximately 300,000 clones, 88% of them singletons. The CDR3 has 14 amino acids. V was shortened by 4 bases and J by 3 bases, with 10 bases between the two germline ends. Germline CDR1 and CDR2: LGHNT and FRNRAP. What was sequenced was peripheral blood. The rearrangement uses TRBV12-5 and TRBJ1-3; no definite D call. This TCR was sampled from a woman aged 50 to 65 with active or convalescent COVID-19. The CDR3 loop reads CASGYPTRGNTIYF. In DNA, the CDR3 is TGTGCTAGTGGTTACCCGACTCGTGGAAACACCATATATTTT.